This is a list of T cell receptor beta chains from one sample in a study of blood T cell repertoires in COVID-19. Repertoires were generated with immunoSEQ multiplex PCR, while TCRdb's copy carries only in-frame clones and drops some. The sample yields hundreds of thousands of clones, about 86% seen once. Sample: PBMCs or T cells enriched from blood (not recorded which). Every receptor here comes from a man aged 25 to 45 with acute COVID-19. The CDR3 runs from the conserved cysteine through the conserved F or W. The D gene is left open where the match is weak. Clone size appears in some rows only: once, few, many, or a class for an expanded clone.

J,V,D,size,DNA,CDR3
TRBJ1-1,TRBV2,TRBD1,-,TGTGCCAGCAGTCCGGGACAGATATTTGAAGCTTTCTTT,CASSPGQIFEAFF
TRBJ1-2,TRBV30,TRBD1,-,TGTGCCTGGAGCGAACAGGGGGCGCCTAACTATGGCTACACCTTC,CAWSEQGAPNYGYTF
TRBJ1-1,TRBV29-1,-,-,TGCAGCGTTGAAGTTCTTTTCTCGGGTTTCTTT,CSVEVLFSGFF
TRBJ2-1,TRBV5-4,TRBD2,once,TGTGCCAGCAGCCTTCTAGCGGAGGGATACAATGAGCAGTTCTTC,CASSLLAEGYNEQFF
TRBJ2-1,TRBV5-1,TRBD2,-,TGTGCCAGCAGCCCGACTATAGCGGGGGGCTCCTACAATGAGCAGTTCTTC,CASSPTIAGGSYNEQFF
TRBJ2-1,TRBV19,-,-,TGTGCCAGTTCACTAGAGAATGAGCAGTTCTTC,CASSLENEQFF
TRBJ1-1,TRBV19,TRBD1,-,TGTGCCAGTAGTATAATAGGGACAGGGGGCACTGAAGCTTTCTTT,CASSIIGTGGTEAFF
TRBJ1-1,TRBV5-1,-,once,TGCGCCAGCAGCTTGGGGGTCAGGGGCTCTGAAGCTTTCTTT,CASSLGVRGSEAFF
TRBJ1-2,TRBV6-4,-,-,TGTGCCAGCAGCCATATGGACAGCGGGAGGTTAGGCTACACCTTC,CASSHMDSGRLGYTF
TRBJ1-5,TRBV19,TRBD1,few,TGTGCCAGTAGTATACGGTCAGGGGGCGGAAAGATTGTCCGCAATCAGCCCCAGCATTTT,CASSIRSGGGKIVRNQPQHF
TRBJ1-2,TRBV25-1,-,-,TGTGCCAGCAGTGAAGGGGGGGCTGTTGGTGGCTACACCTTC,CASSEGGAVGGYTF
TRBJ1-1,TRBV7-8,TRBD1,-,TGTGCCAGCAGCCCGAGGACAGGGACGAACACTGAAGCTTTCTTT,CASSPRTGTNTEAFF
TRBJ2-1,TRBV6-5,-,-,TGTGCCAGCAGGGCCCACACCTCAGACAATGAGCAGTTCTTC,CASRAHTSDNEQFF
TRBJ2-1,TRBV6-6,-,-,TGTGCCAGCAGGGACTACCGCCCGATGAATGAGCAGTTCTTC,CASRDYRPMNEQFF
TRBJ2-1,TRBV2,TRBD1,-,TGTGCCAGCAGTGAAGCGAGGACAGGGGTTGAGCAGTTCTTC,CASSEARTGVEQFF
TRBJ1-5,TRBV18,-,-,TGTGCCAGCTCACCACAGGGGCTCGGCCAGCCCCAGCATTTT,CASSPQGLGQPQHF
TRBJ1-6,TRBV7-2,TRBD1,-,TGTGCCAGCAGCGCTCGACAGGGCTATAATTCACCCCTCCACTTT,CASSARQGYNSPLHF
TRBJ2-1,TRBV7-7,TRBD2,-,TGTGCTAGCAGACCCATAGCGGGAGGGCTGGGGAATGAGCAGTTCTTC,CASRPIAGGLGNEQFF
TRBJ2-5,TRBV30,TRBD2,-,TGTGCCTGGAGTAAACCCGGGACTAGCATCCAAGAGACCCAGTACTTC,CAWSKPGTSIQETQYF
TRBJ2-5,TRBV5-4,-,-,TGTGCCAGCAGCTTGGGGGCCGGAGAGACCCAGTACTTC,CASSLGAGETQYF
TRBJ2-5,TRBV3-1/TRBV3-2,TRBD2,-,TGTGCCAGCAGCCAAGCTATTGTTTTAGCGGGGGACTACCAAGAGACCCAGTACTTC,CASSQAIVLAGDYQETQYF
TRBJ1-1,TRBV5-1,TRBD1,-,TGTGCCAGCAGCGTGTACGCCGGGACAGTGAACACTGAAGCTTTCTTT,CASSVYAGTVNTEAFF